Shown below are 29 T cell receptor beta chains from a single sample sequenced in a study of a mutant IDH1 vaccine in newly diagnosed glioma. Their antigen targets remain unknown. The data were produced by immunoSEQ multiplex PCR, yet TCRdb's version contains in-frame clones alone and is incomplete. The sample has about 60,000 clones; roughly 80% are singletons. Time point described: week 35, safety follow-up. In the vaccine, a single dose held 300 ug of the mutant IDH1 20-mer peptide, along with topical imiquimod. Sequences were derived from PBMCs, sampled from a glioma patient whose treatment included an IDH1 peptide vaccine. These receptors were obtained from a man aged 25-40 years with glioma.

The CDR3 DNA sequence: TGTGCCAGCAGCTTGGCGGGAGGGACAGGGTTTCACGAGCAGTACTTC. This encodes CASSLAGGTGFHEQYF. V gene TRBV5-6 combines with J gene TRBJ2-7, with TRBD1 as a possible D gene (9 bases). Trimming pared 0 bases from V and 5 bases from J, leaving 18 bases between. The CDR3 consists of 16 residues. Looked up from germline, CDR1 is SGHDT and CDR2 is YYEEEE. Drawing the rest from reference TRBV5-6 and TRBJ2-7, the complete variable domain is DAGVTQSPTHLIKTRGQQVTLRCSPKSGHDTVSWYQQALGQGPQFIFQYYEEEERQRGNFPDRFSGHQFPNYSSELNVNALLLGDSALYLCASSLAGGTGFHEQYFGPGTRLTVT.

This clone was found once. The genes are TRBV11-2 and TRBJ1-4; 9 nucleotides line up with TRBD1. The V segment lost 4 bases and the J segment 13 bases; nucleotides outside the gene matches: 1. Germline V gene sequence: CDR1 SGHAT, CDR2 FQNNGV. CDR3 length: 11 amino acids. CDR3 nucleotide sequence: TGTGCCAGCAGCTCGGGACAGGGACTGTTTTTT. Protein: CASSSGQGLFF.

The chain links TRBV7-6 to TRBJ1-1; D is unresolved. V was shortened by 5 bases and J by 1 base, with 11 bases between the two germline ends. Germline CDR1 SGHVS, CDR2 FNYEAQ. The CDR3 loop spans 14 amino acids. CDR3 protein: CASSRGVTNTEAFF. The DNA of the CDR3 is TGTGCCAGCAGCCGGGGAGTAACGAACACTGAAGCTTTCTTT.

This sequence joins TRBV30 and TRBJ2-3; the match to TRBD1 covers 8 bases. This CDR3 has 14 residues. With V trimmed by 0 bases and J by 4 bases, 3 bases remained unmatched. From germline, CDR1 is GTSNPN and CDR2 SVGIG (reference sequence). The CDR3 loop is CAWSVQGGSDTQYF. CDR3 nucleotides: TGTGCCTGGAGTGTACAGGGGGGCTCAGATACGCAGTATTTT.

The chain links TRBV27 to TRBJ2-2, with D maybe TRBD1 (6 bases). Trimming pared 3 bases from V and 6 bases from J, leaving 8 bases between. The CDR3 is 13 residues long. The germline V gene has CDR1 MNHEY and CDR2 SMNVEV (reference sequence). This chain's CDR3 is CASSLQGPGELFF. CDR3 nucleotide sequence: TGTGCCAGCAGTTTGCAGGGGCCCGGGGAGCTGTTTTTT.

V gene TRBV10-3 combines with J gene TRBJ1-1; D perhaps matches TRBD1 (6 bases). This CDR3 region has 16 residues. The germline CDR1 and CDR2 sequences are ENHRY and SYGVKD. V was clipped by 0 bases and J by 4 bases, with 15 bases between them. The chain's CDR3 is CAISESKGAGATEAFF. CDR3 coding DNA: TGTGCCATCAGTGAGTCGAAGGGCGCGGGGGCCACTGAAGCTTTCTTT.

This clone was recorded a few times. The chain links TRBV6-1 to TRBJ1-1; TRBD1 is a possible D gene (6 bases). V was shortened by 1 base and J by 4 bases, with 10 bases between the two germline ends. This CDR3 region has 14 residues. Germline V gene sequence: CDR1 MNHNS, CDR2 SASEGT. The CDR3 nucleotides read TGTGCCAGCAGTGAAGGGACAGAAGGCACTGAAGCTTTCTTT. Protein sequence: CASSEGTEGTEAFF.

CDR3 nucleotide sequence: TGTGCCAGTAGTCCTGGGGACAGACAAGAGACCCAGTACTTC. Its translation is CASSPGDRQETQYF. The J gene is TRBJ2-5, the V gene TRBV19; 7 bases line up with TRBD1. The CDR3 sequence is 14 residues long. V gave up 5 bases and J gave up 2 bases; unmatched junction bases: 5. The germline V gene has CDR1 LNHDA and CDR2 SQIVND (reference sequence).

This chain joins TRBV5-6 and TRBJ1-5; the D is unclear. V lost 1 base and J 2 bases, leaving 10 bases between the germline ends. The CDR3 totals 15 residues. CDR1 is SGHDT and CDR2 is YYEEEE in the germline V gene. CDR3 nucleotide sequence: TGTGCCAGCAGCTTGTTTTCATGGGGCAATCAGCCCCAGCATTTT. Translation: CASSLFSWGNQPQHF.

This clone was counted once. The CDR3 is CASSVRQGYNEQFF. CDR3 sequence (DNA): TGTGCCAGCAGCGTACGTCAGGGGTACAATGAGCAGTTCTTC. The genes are TRBV28 and TRBJ2-1, with D possibly TRBD1 on 6 matching bases. CDR3 length: 14 residues. Germline CDR1 MDHEN, CDR2 SYDVKM. V was cut by 6 bases and J by 4 bases, with 13 bases left in between.

CDR3 loop: CASSYSMGAGGNEQYF. DNA of the CDR3: TGTGCCAGCAGTTACTCCATGGGTGCGGGGGGGAACGAGCAGTACTTC. The chain combines TRBV6-6 with TRBJ2-7; TRBD2 matches 9 bases. J was trimmed by 5 bases and V by 0 bases; bases with no gene match: 8. CDR3 length equals 16 residues. Germline V gene sequence: CDR1 MNHNY, CDR2 SVGAGI (reference sequence).

V usage is TRBV6-1 and J usage is TRBJ1-4, with a possible D match to TRBD1 (5 bases). This CDR3 region has 15 residues. CDR1 and CDR2 from the germline V gene are MNHNS and SASEGT. V lost 6 bases and J lost 8, with 19 bases in between. The CDR3 region is CASSPSVRGGEKLFF. The CDR3 coding sequence is TGTGCCAGCAGCCCCTCGGTTAGGGGAGGGGAAAAACTGTTTTTT.

The chain links TRBV5-1 to TRBJ2-4; 11 bases line up with TRBD1. The germline CDR1 and CDR2 sequences are SGHRS and YFSETQ. Trimming cost V 0 bases and J 8 bases; bases outside gene matches: 7. This CDR3 comprises 16 residues. The CDR3 protein is CASSLESGQGADIQYF. The CDR3 coding sequence is TGCGCCAGCAGCTTGGAATCAGGACAGGGGGCAGACATTCAGTACTTC.

The chain has TRBV6-7 and TRBJ1-2; 8 bases fit TRBD1. TRBV6-7 is noted as an ORF with a role that remains uncertain. This CDR3 is built from 14 residues. The J segment lost 4 bases and the V segment lost 7 bases, leaving 8 bases of the junction unmatched. The CDR3 is CASIRRGLGYGYTF. The CDR3 coding sequence is TGTGCCAGCATCCGCAGGGGGCTGGGCTATGGCTACACCTTC.

The CDR3 coding sequence is TGTGCCAGCACCCCAGAGGCCGCCCGCAACTATGGCTACACCTTC. Amino acids: CASTPEAARNYGYTF. This sequence joins TRBV11-2 and TRBJ1-2; no clear D. V lost 7 bases and J lost 2, with 17 bases in between. Germline-derived CDR1 and CDR2 are SGHAT and FQNNGV. This CDR3 has 15 residues.

This clone was picked up one time. The J gene is TRBJ1-4, the V gene TRBV6-5; D is undetermined. V lost 5 bases to trimming and J lost 5 bases, with 15 bases between them. In germline, CDR1 is MNHEY, CDR2 SVGAGI. The CDR3 has 15 amino acids. DNA for the CDR3: TGTGCCAGCAGTACCTGGACGGCCAGGAATGAAAAACTGTTTTTT. Translating gives CASSTWTARNEKLFF.

The chain is built from TRBV5-6 and TRBJ2-5; D gene uncertain. The CDR3 consists of 11 residues. Germline CDR1 SGHDT, CDR2 YYEEEE. V was cut by 2 bases and J by 3 bases, with 2 bases left in between. The CDR3 DNA reads as TGTGCCAGCAGCTTAGAAGAGACCCAGTACTTC. It translates to CASSLEETQYF.

The chain has TRBV2 and TRBJ2-5; D is possibly TRBD2 (6 bases). The germline V gene encodes CDR1 SNHLY and CDR2 FYNNEI. V lost 3 bases to trimming and J lost 1 base, with 15 bases between them. The CDR3 spans 16 residues. The CDR3 spells CASSDRVRGGQETQYF. In DNA form, the CDR3 reads TGTGCCAGCAGTGATCGAGTGCGGGGAGGCCAAGAGACCCAGTACTTC.

The genes are TRBV7-9 and TRBJ1-2; perhaps TRBD1 as D (6 bases). The CDR3 has 14 residues. Looked up from germline, CDR1 is SEHNR and CDR2 is FQNEAQ (reference sequence). Trimming pared 1 base from V and 7 bases from J, leaving 13 bases between. This CDR3 is CASSLVSGEAGYTF. CDR3 DNA sequence: TGTGCCAGCAGCTTAGTTTCAGGGGAGGCTGGCTACACCTTC.

The chain employs TRBV5-4 and TRBJ1-1; D is uncertain. Trimming removed 1 base from V and 5 bases from J, with 6 bases in between. CDR3 length: 12 residues. Germline CDR1 SGHNT, CDR2 YYREEE (reference sequence). The CDR3 here is CASSLRETEAFF. The CDR3 region has the DNA TGTGCCAGCAGCTTGAGAGAGACTGAAGCTTTCTTT.

The J gene is TRBJ2-5, the V gene TRBV5-5; D remains unclear. CDR3 length: 18 residues. Germline V lookup: CDR1 SGHKS, CDR2 YYEKEE (reference sequence). V lost 0 bases, J lost 3 bases, and 21 bases lay in between. The CDR3 DNA sequence: TGTGCCAGCAGCTTGGAATGGGTCAGGAAGGCGGCGGAAGAGACCCAGTACTTC. This gives the protein CASSLEWVRKAAEETQYF.

This clone has only one observation. The chain employs TRBV11-2 and TRBJ1-5, with 10 positions matching TRBD1. Germline CDR1 is SGHAT and CDR2 is FQNNGV. V trimming: 0 bases; J trimming: 2 bases; junction bases outside the gene matches: 4. The CDR3 is 17 amino acids. CDR3: CASSLDPGQGGNQPQHF. The CDR3 nucleotides read TGTGCCAGCAGCTTAGATCCAGGACAGGGGGGCAATCAGCCCCAGCATTTT.

CDR3 residues: CASSQDWAGVPYGYTF. In DNA form, the CDR3 reads TGTGCCAGCAGCCAAGATTGGGCAGGGGTCCCGTATGGCTACACCTTC. The chain couples TRBV14 to TRBJ1-2; a weak D match, TRBD1 (6 bases). The CDR3 covers 16 residues. The germline V gene has CDR1 SGHDN and CDR2 FVKESK. V gave up 0 bases and J gave up 5 bases, with 16 bases separating them.

This chain joins TRBV27 and TRBJ2-7, with D hard to call. V was pared by 5 bases and J by 6 bases, with 11 bases between. The CDR3 has 12 residues. Looked up from germline, CDR1 is MNHEY and CDR2 is SMNVEV (reference sequence). The CDR3 DNA follows: TGTGCCAGCAGTCCCAGTGGCGCCGAGCAGTACTTC. Translating it yields CASSPSGAEQYF.

The chain joins TRBV9 to TRBJ1-2; weak D call: TRBD1 (5 bases). Germline V gene sequence: CDR1 SGDLS, CDR2 YYNGEE. The CDR3 runs to 14 residues. V was pared by 3 bases and J by 4 bases, with 13 bases between. For the CDR3, the DNA is TGTGCCAGCAGCGAAGCAGGGACTGGCTATGGCTACACCTTC. This encodes CASSEAGTGYGYTF.

The genes are TRBV5-1 and TRBJ2-3; TRBD2 is a possible D gene (5 bases). CDR1 and CDR2 (germline): SGHRS, YFSETQ. The CDR3 is 15 amino acids. Trimming cost V 0 bases and J 4 bases, with 12 bases left between them. The DNA for the CDR3 is TGCGCCAGCAGCTTGGATGGGGTCGGGGCAGATACGCAGTATTTT. Its protein product is CASSLDGVGADTQYF. Full variable domain (missing parts from reference TRBV5-1 and TRBJ2-3): KAGVTQTPRYLIKTRGQQVTLSCSPISGHRSVSWYQQTPGQGLQFLFEYFSETQRNKGNFPGRFSGRQFSNSRSEMNVSTLELGDSALYLCASSLDGVGADTQYFGPGTRLTVL.

This rearrangement joins TRBV9 to TRBJ1-3; D gene uncertain. CDR3 length: 14 residues. V lost 2 bases to trimming and J lost 1 base, with 7 bases between them. Germline loops: CDR1 SGDLS, CDR2 YYNGEE. CDR3 loop: CASSVGFSGNTIYF. CDR3 nucleotide sequence: TGTGCCAGCAGCGTTGGGTTTTCTGGAAACACCATATATTTT.

This chain connects TRBV16 to TRBJ1-6, with TRBD1 identical over 7 bases. The CDR3 sequence is 16 residues long. Germline V lookup: CDR1 KGHSY, CDR2 FQNENV. V lost 5 bases and J lost 4; bases outside the gene matches: 8. CDR3 sequence (DNA): TGTGCCAGCAGCACGACCTGGGACAGATATAATTCACCCCTCCACTTT. Its translation is CASSTTWDRYNSPLHF.

This chain links TRBV7-9 with TRBJ2-3, with D possibly matching TRBD2 (6 bases). CDR1 and CDR2 from the germline V gene are SEHNR and FQNEAQ (reference sequence). CDR3 length equals 16 residues. Trimming pared 2 bases from V and 6 bases from J, leaving 18 bases between. The CDR3 loop reads CASSLTRTTDRDTQYF. The CDR3 DNA is TGTGCCAGCAGCTTAACGAGGACTACCGATAGGGATACGCAGTATTTT.